Listed below are T cell receptor beta chains from one sample, sequenced in a study of T-cell memory formation after mild COVID-19. Using its own MiXCR run on the 5' RACE reads, TCRdb lists one record per CDR3 protein. The table lists more than 400,000 distinct CDR3 sequences, about 20% of them singletons. Sequencing was done on a sample of PBMCs or a T cell subset sorted from them (not recorded which). Receptors were obtained from an adult woman who had mild COVID-19 (a few samples of this study predate the infection). Cell type and time point are not known. Each CDR3 is given with its conserved first and last residue. A D gene is named only where the DNA matches it firmly. Clone sizes are given selectively: once, few, many, or a class where the clone is expanded.

D gene	clone size	V gene	J gene	CDR3 DNA	CDR3 protein
.	.	TRBV27	TRBJ2-7	TGTGCCAGCAGTTCGGGACCGAGGAGCTCCTACGAGCAGTACTTC	CASSSGPRSSYEQYF
.	.	TRBV24-1	TRBJ2-7	TGTGCCACCAGTGAAGGCAGGGCCCCCTACGAGCAGTACTTC	CATSEGRAPYEQYF
.	few	TRBV12-3/TRBV12-4	TRBJ2-4	TGTGCCAGCAGTTTCGGGACGAAAGACATTCAGTACTTC	CASSFGTKDIQYF
TRBD1	.	TRBV11-1	TRBJ1-1	TGTGCCAGCAGCCTACGGACAGGACAGGCTGAAGCTTTCTTT	CASSLRTGQAEAFF
.	many	TRBV7-2	TRBJ2-5	TGTGCCAGCCGCCGGGGGCAAGAGACCCAGTACTTC	CASRRGQETQYF
TRBD2	once	TRBV27	TRBJ2-1	TGTGCCAGCAGTCCACGGGCGGGCCTAGCGGGAGTGTACAATGAGCAGTTCTTC	CASSPRAGLAGVYNEQFF
.	.	TRBV5-1	TRBJ2-3	TGCGCCAGCAGCTTGGTTAGGGAGAAAGATACGCAGTATTTT	CASSLVREKDTQYF
TRBD2	.	TRBV7-9	TRBJ2-1	TGTGCCAGCAGCTTATTCACCTTACGGGCGGGAGTCATCGGTGAGCAGTTCTTC	CASSLFTLRAGVIGEQFF
.	many	TRBV12-3/TRBV12-4	TRBJ2-7	TGTGCCAGCAGTCCGGACAGTTTTTACGAGCAGTACTTC	CASSPDSFYEQYF
.	.	TRBV24-1	TRBJ2-7	TGTGCCACCAGTGGGGGGAGTGCAAAAGAGCAGTACTTC	CATSGGSAKEQYF
.	.	TRBV6-5	TRBJ2-2	TGTGCCAGCAGTTACTCGAATCAGGGCCCCACCGGGGAGCTGTTTTTT	CASSYSNQGPTGELFF
TRBD2	.	TRBV6-2/TRBV6-3	TRBJ2-7	TGTGCCACCCGGACTAGCGGCCCCTACGAGCAGTACTTC	CATRTSGPYEQYF
.	few	TRBV5-1	TRBJ2-3	TGCGCCAGCAGCTTACAAAGCACAGATACGCAGTATTTT	CASSLQSTDTQYF
TRBD1	.	TRBV13	TRBJ1-1	TGTGCCAGCAGCTTCCTGACCGCCGTGGGAGGGGGCGAGGCTGCTTTCTTT	CASSFLTAVGGGEAAFF
.	.	TRBV7-8	TRBJ1-2	TGTGCCAGCCAGCCCCCGGCTAACTATGGCTACACCTTC	CASQPPANYGYTF
.	.	TRBV20-1	TRBJ2-2	TGCAGTGCTAGAGATTCGTTTCAGAACACCGGGGAGCTGTTTTTT	CSARDSFQNTGELFF
TRBD1	.	TRBV20-1	TRBJ1-2	TGCAGTGCTCCCAGCCGCTGGACAGGGGGGTATGGCTACACCTTC	CSAPSRWTGGYGYTF
TRBD1	once	TRBV6-2/TRBV6-3	TRBJ1-6	TGTGCCAGCAGTCCAGGACAGGGGACGATTTCACCCCTCCACTTT	CASSPGQGTISPLHF
.	.	TRBV7-2	TRBJ2-3	TGTGCCAGCAGTACAGCATTACACTCAGATACGCAGTATTTT	CASSTALHSDTQYF
.	many	TRBV5-1	TRBJ2-5	TGCGCCAGCAGCTTGGGTCCAACCCAAGAGACCCAGTACTTC	CASSLGPTQETQYF
.	few	TRBV6-6	TRBJ2-1	TGTGCCAGCAGTTACTCTCCACGGAGCACCTACAATGAGCAGTTCTTC	CASSYSPRSTYNEQFF
TRBD2	once	TRBV7-2	TRBJ2-2	TGTGCCAGCAGCTGGAGCGGGAGCGCTCTCACCGGGGAGCTGTTTTTT	CASSWSGSALTGELFF
.	few	TRBV6-6	TRBJ2-4	TGTGCCAGCAGCGACCAGACACACAGGGTCCGCAAAAACATTCAGTACTTC	CASSDQTHRVRKNIQYF
TRBD1	.	TRBV4-3	TRBJ2-2	TGCGCCAGCAGCCAAGAATGGAGACAGGGTTCCTCCGGGGAGCTGTTTTTT	CASSQEWRQGSSGELFF
TRBD2	few	TRBV12-3/TRBV12-4	TRBJ2-1	TGTGCCAGCAGATTTAGCGGGGGTAATTACAATGAGCAGTTCTTC	CASRFSGGNYNEQFF
TRBD1	few	TRBV9	TRBJ2-7	TGTGCCAGCAGCGTAGGGGCGGACAGGGCCTACGAGCAGTACTTC	CASSVGADRAYEQYF
.	.	TRBV20-1	TRBJ2-1	TGCAGTGCTAGAGAGGCCCGGGGCCGCTCCTACAATGAGCAGTTCTTC	CSAREARGRSYNEQFF
TRBD1	few	TRBV20-1	TRBJ1-5	TGCAGTGCTAGAGATTTTTTCAGGGGGCTGAGCAATCAGCCCCAGCATTTT	CSARDFFRGLSNQPQHF
.	.	TRBV2	TRBJ1-1	TGTGCCAGCAAGCGGGAGATGGGCACTGAAGCTTTCTTT	CASKREMGTEAFF
.	.	TRBV15	TRBJ2-7	TGTGCCACCAGCACGAACCCCGGCGGATCCTACGAGCAGTACTTC	CATSTNPGGSYEQYF
.	few	TRBV7-9	TRBJ2-7	TGTGCCAGCAGCTTGTTGCCCGGGGTAGCATCCTACGAGCAGTACTTC	CASSLLPGVASYEQYF
TRBD1	.	TRBV18	TRBJ2-1	TGTGCCAGCTCACCAGGAAGGGGGCGCCGAAATGAGCAGTTCTTC	CASSPGRGRRNEQFF
.	many	TRBV6-5	TRBJ2-7	TGTGCCAGCAGGGGACCCTACGAGCAGTACTTC	CASRGPYEQYF
.	.	TRBV3-1	TRBJ1-2	TGTGCCAGCAGCCCGCCTGGCCCCGCTAACTATGGCTACACCTTC	CASSPPGPANYGYTF
TRBD2	many	TRBV9	TRBJ2-3	TGTGCCAGCAGCGTATCTAGCGGGAGCACAGATACGCAGTATTTT	CASSVSSGSTDTQYF
.	once	TRBV9	TRBJ1-1	TGTGCCAGCAGCGCCAAGGGGGGAGAGGGCACTGAAGCTTTCTTT	CASSAKGGEGTEAFF
.	many	TRBV25-1	TRBJ2-2	TGTGCCAGCAGCAGCAGCAACACCGGGGAGCTGTTTTTT	CASSSSNTGELFF
TRBD1	.	TRBV4-1	TRBJ1-5	TGCGCCAGCAGCCCTCCGGGACAGGGTTTCGGCAACGGTCAGCCCCAGCATTTT	CASSPPGQGFGNGQPQHF
.	.	TRBV20-1	TRBJ1-2	TGCAGTGCTAGTGGGAGTTCTAGCTATGGCTACACCTTC	CSASGSSSYGYTF
TRBD1	.	TRBV19	TRBJ2-2	TGTGCCAGTAGACAGGGGGCGATCACCGGGGAGCTGTTTTTT	CASRQGAITGELFF
TRBD2	.	TRBV7-3	TRBJ2-3	TGTGCCAGCAGCCCTTACTCGGGCGGGGGATTTACAGATACGCAGTATTTT	CASSPYSGGGFTDTQYF
.	few	TRBV30	TRBJ1-3	TGTGCCTGGAGTGAGGGGGGCTCTGGAAACACCATATATTTT	CAWSEGGSGNTIYF
.	once	TRBV29-1	TRBJ1-1	TGCAGCGCTGTCGTTGGGGGGTTGGGACAAAGGGCAACTGAAGCTTTCTTT	CSAVVGGLGQRATEAFF
.	few	TRBV6-5	TRBJ1-5	TGTGCCAGCAGTCACCGCGGGCCCTATAGCAATCAGCCCCAGCATTTT	CASSHRGPYSNQPQHF
.	few	TRBV5-1	TRBJ2-7	TGCGCCAGCAGCTTGACAGCCAATCCCTACGAGCAGTACTTC	CASSLTANPYEQYF
.	few	TRBV27	TRBJ1-2	TGTGCCAGCAGTTTGTCGGTAGGGATAGCCCGGGGCATCGACTATGGCTACACCTTC	CASSLSVGIARGIDYGYTF
TRBD2	.	TRBV5-1	TRBJ2-3	TGCGCCAGCACGCTTGGACTAGCGGACCTCACAGATACGCAGTATTTT	CASTLGLADLTDTQYF
TRBD1	few	TRBV24-1	TRBJ2-3	TGTGCCACCAGTGATACGGGACAGTTAACAGATACGCAGTATTTT	CATSDTGQLTDTQYF
.	.	TRBV6-5	TRBJ2-2	TGTGCCAGCAGCCTACCGGGATCAGGGACCGGGGAGCTGTTTTTT	CASSLPGSGTGELFF
TRBD1	few	TRBV2	TRBJ2-3	TGTGCCAGCAGTTGGACAGGGTACGCAGATACGCAGTATTTT	CASSWTGYADTQYF
TRBD2	.	TRBV11-2	TRBJ2-7	TGTGCCAGCAGCCGGACTAGCGGGAAGTTGTACGAGCAGTACTTC	CASSRTSGKLYEQYF
.	few	TRBV12-3/TRBV12-4	TRBJ1-2	TGTGCCAGCAGGGGGGGGGACGGCTACACCTTC	CASRGGDGYTF
.	few	TRBV4-3	TRBJ1-2	TGCGCCAGCAGCGCCCCATCTAACTATGGCTACACCTTC	CASSAPSNYGYTF
.	.	TRBV3-1	TRBJ2-3	TGTGCCAGCAGCCAAGATCTCGGCCTTAGCACAGATACGCAGTATTTT	CASSQDLGLSTDTQYF
.	.	TRBV6-5	TRBJ1-2	TGTGCTGTTAGGGATTACTATGGCTACACCTTC	CAVRDYYGYTF